The 25 T cell receptor beta chains presented below share a single source sample, sequenced in a study of blood T cells in healthy people across ages. Using a J-beta primer mix together with a sample-barcoded 5' primer, a second PCR was run for about 6 to 12 cycles. TCRdb re-called the 5' RACE reads with MiXCR, one entry per CDR3 protein. Among roughly 800,000 distinct CDR3 sequences listed, around 36% were seen once. The source material was blood. These receptors were collected from a man aged 18 to 29 in good health.

This clonotype was observed a few times. The J gene is TRBJ1-1, the V gene TRBV7-3, with D possibly being TRBD1 (5 bases). Per the germline V gene, CDR1 is SGHTA and CDR2 is FQGTGA. V was trimmed by 2 bases and J by 5 bases, leaving 18 bases between them. The CDR3 totals 16 residues. CDR3 sequence reads: CASSLYARGSGTEAFF. The CDR3 coding sequence is TGTGCCAGCAGCTTATATGCGAGGGGAAGTGGGACTGAAGCTTTCTTT.

J is TRBJ2-7 and V is TRBV20-1, with TRBD1 as a possible D gene (6 bases). The V and J ends lost 6 bases and 6 bases respectively, with 24 bases between them. The V gene's germline CDR1 is DFQATT and CDR2 SNEGSKA (reference sequence). This CDR3 region has 15 residues. The CDR3 here is CSARGPTGLVSEQYF. The CDR3 DNA reads TGCAGTGCGAGGGGTCCGACAGGTCTCGTTTCCGAGCAGTACTTC.

This clonotype turned up a few times. The CDR3 DNA follows: TGCAGTGCTAGTATGGAAATTAGAACTAGCGGCTCTTACTCCTACGAGCAGTACTTC. Its protein is CSASMEIRTSGSYSYEQYF. The rearrangement joins TRBV20-1 to TRBJ2-7; 8 bases fit TRBD2. The V gene end was trimmed by 3 bases and the J gene end by 0 bases; junction bases not matched to a gene: 19. The CDR3 spans 19 residues. Germline assignment: CDR1 DFQATT and CDR2 SNEGSKA (reference sequence).

The V call is TRBV12-3 or TRBV12-4, the J call TRBJ2-7; 7 bases are a match to TRBD1. With V trimmed by 1 base and J by 3 bases, 6 bases remained unmatched. The CDR3 sequence is 15 residues long. CDR3 loop: CASSLGRQGYYEQYF. CDR3 nucleotide sequence: TGTGCCAGCAGTTTAGGAAGACAGGGCTACTACGAGCAGTACTTC.

The V call is TRBV29-1, the J call TRBJ2-7; TRBD2 is a possible D gene (5 bases). The tail of the sequence fits TRBJ2-4 better, so the J call may be wrong. Germline assignment: CDR1 SQVTM and CDR2 ANQGSEA. This CDR3 spans 13 amino acids. The CDR3 DNA reads as TGCAGCGTTGAGGGGAGCGTCAAAAACATTCAGTACTTC. Amino acids: CSVEGSVKNIQYF.

This clonotype came up once. Its ends do not fully match the called genes, so a read error is possible. The chain carries TRBV10-3 and TRBJ2-3, with 10 positions matching TRBD2. Germline V gene sequence: CDR1 ENHRY, CDR2 SYGVKD. This CDR3 spans 15 amino acids. The CDR3 region is CTISELAGGTDTQYF. DNA of the CDR3: TGTACCATCAGTGAGCTAGCGGGGGGCACAGATACGCAGTATTTT.

This clonotype showed up just a few times. The chain links TRBV7-2 to TRBJ1-1; 7 nucleotides line up with TRBD1. The germline gives CDR1 SGHTA, CDR2 FQGNSA. The CDR3 totals 15 residues. V lost 0 bases and J lost 1; bases outside the gene matches: 2. The CDR3: CASSLAYRGNTEAFF. The CDR3 nucleotides read TGTGCCAGCAGCTTAGCGTACAGGGGGAACACTGAAGCTTTCTTT. Looking up the rest from reference TRBV7-2 and TRBJ1-1 gives the full variable domain: GAGVSQSPSNKVTEKGKDVELRCDPISGHTALYWYRQSLGQGLEFLIYFQGNSAPDKSGLPSDRFSAERTGGSVSTLTIQRTQQEDSAVYLCASSLAYRGNTEAFFGQGTRLTVV.

This chain uses TRBV6-5 with TRBJ2-1, with D uncertain. Germline assignment: CDR1 MNHEY and CDR2 SVGAGI. This CDR3 region has 16 residues. The germline V and J ends were trimmed by 0 bases and 4 bases, with 13 bases remaining between them. Written as DNA, the CDR3 is TGTGCCAGCAGTTACTCTGATACAGCTTATTACAATGAGCAGTTCTTC. Translation: CASSYSDTAYYNEQFF.

In this sample, this clonotype turned up a few times. The chain employs TRBV9 and TRBJ1-2, with a possible D match to TRBD1 (6 bases). The CDR3 spans 17 residues. Germline V gene data show CDR1 as SGDLS and CDR2 as YYNGEE. V was cut by 3 bases and J by 4 bases, with 22 bases left in between. CDR3 sequence reads: CASSAPKGGSRSYGYTF. CDR3 sequence (DNA): TGTGCCAGCAGCGCCCCCAAGGGGGGCTCCCGTAGCTATGGCTACACCTTC.

This clonotype was observed once. An end of the junction differs from the germline gene, which may be a read error. The chain is built from TRBV10-3 and TRBJ2-1; D gene unclear. The germline gives CDR1 ENHRY, CDR2 SYGVKD. This CDR3 region has 11 residues. The CDR3 region has the DNA TGTGCCATCACTGCTCACAAAGAGCAGTTCTTC. Translated: CAITAHKEQFF.

The gene calls are TRBV12-3 or TRBV12-4 and TRBJ2-3, with a tentative D call TRBD1 (6 bases). The CDR3 is 14 residues long. The V gene lost 5 bases and the J gene lost 4 bases, with 13 bases spanning the gap. CDR3 region: CASSAPQGPDTQYF. The CDR3 DNA reads TGTGCCAGCAGTGCGCCACAGGGTCCAGATACGCAGTATTTT.

There are many counts of this clonotype. The chain uses TRBV6-6 and TRBJ2-1; 9 bases are a match to TRBD2. This CDR3 comprises 17 residues. Germline-derived CDR1 and CDR2 are MNHNY and SVGAGI (reference sequence). Germline trimming cut 6 bases from V and 0 bases from J; bases unmatched to any gene: 9. In DNA, the CDR3 is TGTGCCAGCAGCCGGAACAGCGGGGGGAGCTCCTACAATGAGCAGTTCTTC. Translated, it gives CASSRNSGGSSYNEQFF.

In its sample, this clonotype was seen many times. V usage is TRBV20-1 and J usage is TRBJ2-7; possibly TRBD2 for D (6 bases). The CDR3 runs 13 residues. Germline V lookup: CDR1 DFQATT, CDR2 SNEGSKA (reference sequence). The CDR3 loop reads CEEGLATPYEQYF. CDR3 DNA sequence: TGCGAAGAGGGACTCGCAACTCCCTACGAGCAGTACTTC.

The J gene is TRBJ2-5, the V gene TRBV11-1, with TRBD2 matching over 8 bases. Germline V gene sequence: CDR1 SGHAT, CDR2 FQDESV (reference sequence). Germline trimming cut 3 bases from V and 2 bases from J; bases unmatched to any gene: 11. The length of the CDR3 is 17 residues. The CDR3 protein is CASSFASAGGVQETQYF. CDR3 nucleotides: TGTGCCAGCAGCTTTGCTTCGGCGGGGGGCGTACAAGAGACCCAGTACTTC. The whole variable domain, filled in from reference TRBV11-1 and TRBJ2-5, reads EAEVAQSPRYKITEKSQAVAFWCDPISGHATLYWYRQILGQGPELLVQFQDESVVDDSQLPKDRFSAERLKGVDSTLKIQPAELGDSAMYLCASSFASAGGVQETQYFGPGTRLLVL.

J is TRBJ2-5 and V is TRBV29-1; D uncertain. Trimming took 3 bases from V and 5 from J, leaving 7 bases between them. Germline V gene sequence: CDR1 SQVTM, CDR2 ANQGSEA. The CDR3 has 11 amino acids. CDR3 sequence (DNA): TGCAGCGTTGAGCCTCTGGAGACCCAGTACTTC. Protein: CSVEPLETQYF.

This chain joins TRBV12-5 and TRBJ1-2, with TRBD1 matching 7 bases. The CDR3 is made up of 15 amino acids. The germline gives CDR1 LGHNT, CDR2 FRNRAP. V trimming: 4 bases; J trimming: 5 bases; junction bases outside the gene matches: 10. The CDR3 nucleotides are TGTGCTAGTGGTTCCCAAGGGGGCGCTGGGTATGGCTACACCTTC. Its protein is CASGSQGGAGYGYTF.

This clonotype was observed many times. This rearrangement joins TRBV4-3 to TRBJ2-7; possible D gene TRBD2, 6 bases. CDR1 LGHNA and CDR2 YSLEER come from the germline V gene. The CDR3 sequence is 16 residues long. The V gene lost 0 bases and the J gene lost 4 bases, with 16 bases spanning the gap. CDR3 coding DNA: TGCGCCAGCAGCCAAGAGGGCCGACTAGTGGGATACGAGCAGTACTTC. Protein sequence: CASSQEGRLVGYEQYF.

The chain joins TRBV20-1 to TRBJ1-2; D is ambiguous. Per the germline V gene, CDR1 is DFQATT and CDR2 is SNEGSKA (reference sequence). This CDR3 has 14 amino acids. Trimming shortened V by 0 bases and J by 6 bases, and 14 bases separated the two germline ends. CDR3 bases: TGCAGTGCTAGAGACCCAAATGCCCTCGATGGCTACACCTTC. It yields the protein CSARDPNALDGYTF.

The chain couples TRBV2 to TRBJ2-7, with a weak D call TRBD1 (5 bases). The V gene's germline CDR1 is SNHLY and CDR2 FYNNEI. Trimming stripped 2 bases from V and 0 bases from J, with 5 bases between. The CDR3 totals 13 residues. The CDR3 sequence: CASSETGSYEQYF. The CDR3 DNA is TGTGCCAGCAGTGAAACAGGCTCCTACGAGCAGTACTTC. Based on the CDR3 plus reference TRBV2 and TRBJ2-7, the full variable domain is EPEVTQTPSHQVTQMGQEVILRCVPISNHLYFYWYRQILGQKVEFLVSFYNNEISEKSEIFDDQFSVERPDGSNFTLKIRSTKLEDSAMYFCASSETGSYEQYFGPGTRLTVT.

The CDR3 sequence: CASSQVSVSGNTIYF. In DNA, the CDR3 is TGCGCCAGCAGCCAAGTAAGCGTCTCCGGAAACACCATATATTTT. The V call is TRBV4-3, the J call TRBJ1-3; D gene uncertain. Germline assignment: CDR1 LGHNA and CDR2 YSLEER. V was trimmed by 1 base and J by 4 bases, leaving 11 bases between them. This CDR3 is built from 15 residues.

This clonotype was observed many times. The chain carries TRBV27 and TRBJ2-1; no firm D call. V dropped 0 bases and J dropped 4 bases, with 4 bases sitting between them. The CDR3 is 13 amino acids. Germline V lookup: CDR1 MNHEY, CDR2 SMNVEV (reference sequence). In nucleotides, the CDR3 is TGTGCCAGCAGTTTATCTTTTTACAATGAGCAGTTCTTC. Its translation is CASSLSFYNEQFF.

This clonotype was observed a few times. The V and J genes are TRBV7-9 and TRBJ2-7; D is perhaps TRBD1 (6 bases). This CDR3 is built from 16 residues. The V end was cut by 2 bases, the J end by 2 bases, with 16 bases between. Germline assignment: CDR1 SEHNR and CDR2 FQNEAQ (reference sequence). CDR3 residues: CASSLKPWDKPYEQYF. The CDR3 DNA is TGTGCCAGCAGCTTAAAGCCATGGGACAAACCCTACGAGCAGTACTTC.

In the case of this clonotype: A much larger clone lies a single base off, so this may be a read error. The chain carries TRBV4-3 and TRBJ2-4, with D possibly being TRBD2 (6 bases). The DNA end is a closer match to TRBJ2-7, so the J assignment may be wrong. Germline values: CDR1 LGHNA, CDR2 YSLEER. This CDR3 region has 14 residues. The CDR3 sequence: CASSLGLPAYEQYF. DNA of the CDR3: TGCGCCAGCAGCCTAGGACTACCCGCCTACGAGCAGTACTTC.

In this sample, this clonotype turned up a few times. Here the CDR3 DNA reads TGCGCCAGCAGCCAAGAGGGGGCCAACCCGGAAGAGACCCAGTACTTC. This codes for CASSQEGANPEETQYF. This chain joins TRBV4-1 and TRBJ2-5; maybe TRBD1 (6 bases). CDR1 is MGHRA, CDR2 YSYEKL, per germline. The CDR3 consists of 16 residues. V lost 0 bases to trimming and J lost 3 bases, with 14 bases between them.

This clonotype was seen many times. The rearrangement links TRBV4-2 to TRBJ2-6; D gene unclear. Trimming shortened V by 4 bases and J by 0 bases, and 13 bases separated the two germline ends. This CDR3 comprises 17 residues. Germline values: CDR1 LGHNA, CDR2 YNFKEQ. The CDR3 region is CASSPPEGFSGANVLTF. CDR3 coding DNA: TGTGCCAGCAGCCCGCCCGAAGGATTCTCTGGGGCCAACGTCCTGACTTTC.